The source of this T cell receptor (beta chain) is a study of blood T cell repertoires in COVID-19 (dated by TCRdb to about 2020). In terms of the full investigation: Samples covering the acute and convalescent phases of COVID-19 were provided by collaborators in the United States, Italy and Spain. The samples were drawn from the first 160 participants of the ongoing ImmuneRACE study and from 1,254 subjects provided by 6 global collaborators. A de-identified subject ID, COVID-19 status, age in years and sex were almost always included in the sample metadata. HLA class I and class II types, where available, came from metadata supplied by the sample provider rather than from assay-based typing. Subjects who had been exposed to COVID-19, were actively infected with it, or had recovered from it provided the deeply sampled blood TCRbeta repertoires that made up the dataset. The repertoires were made available in a free public database intended to serve as a resource for research on the immune response to SARS-CoV-2. The material from the prospective study consisted of cDNA or gDNA derived from T cells, B-cell-depleted T cells, or PBMCs. Findings and caveats that apply to the study as a whole: Clinical and demographic metadata were provided uncurated, with the amount varying by source and participant.

CDR1 SGHDN and CDR2 FVKESK were looked up in the germline V gene. V is clipped by 3 bases and J by 2 bases, and the sequence between their germline boundaries is 10 bases long. From the cysteine through the phenylalanine, the CDR3 covers 15 amino acids. This entry keeps only the CDR3 DNA: 45 bases, framed from base 1. Each collaborating institution followed its own protocols to collect whole blood in K2EDTA tubes. For TCRbeta analysis, collaborator samples were shipped as frozen whole blood, as isolated PBMCs, or as DNA extracted from either sample type. To note about this clone: Its cognate antigen has yet to be identified. No much larger clone exists at a distance of one base, and base qualities are not known.

TCRbeta CDR3 regions were amplified from genomic DNA by means of the immunoSEQ Assay, a bias-controlled multiplex PCR. The authors' analysis ran thus. The number of nucleated cells in each sample was estimated from the amplification of reference gene primers within the assay. To quantify the absolute abundance of each unique TCRbeta CDR3 rearrangement, sequence reads were collapsed and filtered. For each sample, productive Simpson clonality was calculated as the square root of Simpson's diversity index over productive rearrangements. This immuneACCESS table, as held by TCRdb, lists in-frame sequences with V and J called but not all clones. Of the missing ones, under half trace to an unresolved V gene in checked studies; the others have no known cause. V and J calls and clone size are given by that table; D and trimming were obtained from the DNA. In all, the sample holds 260,000 or so clones, and 83% of those were seen once. 5% to 6% of the sample lies in the top ten.

Recombination connected TRBV14 to TRBJ2-2; TRBD2 might be the D gene, on 6 matching bases. This TCR was sampled from a man older than 75 with acute or convalescent COVID-19. The sequencing sample was made of peripheral blood. This receptor has the CDR3 CASSQGLLNTGELFF. The bases read TGTGCCAGCAGCCAGGGACTTTTAAACACCGGGGAGCTGTTTTTT.